This entry concerns a single TCR beta chain. This entry comes from a study of human T cells and chemical hapten exposure. Overall study: Diphenylcyclopropenone doses were given weekly to the scalps of patients across the approximately 22-week study.

Noted time point: patch test 1, 2 weeks after DPC sensitization. Treatment reported: therapeutic diphenylcyclopropenone sensitization with weekly scalp DPC. Using its own MiXCR run on the RACE reads, TCRdb lists one record per CDR3 protein. In the table there are 380,000 or so distinct CDR3 sequences, approximately 5% of which are singletons. J gave up 2 bases and V 8 bases, and 3 bases lay outside the gene matches. The CDR3 runs to 13 residues. CDR1 is SNHLY and CDR2 is FYNNEI in the germline V gene. The chain uses TRBV2 and TRBJ1-5; the match to TRBD1 covers 7 bases. The input for sequencing was whole blood, taken in connection with sensitization to the hapten diphenylcyclopropenone (DPC). The TCR sequence derives from a woman between 50 and 59 years old with alopecia areata. Some clones in this sample may be carry-over from other donors' samples. The chain's CDR3 is CASDREGNQPQHF. The CDR3, as DNA: TGTGCCAGCGACAGGGAGGGCAATCAGCCCCAGCATTTT.